This TCR beta chain originates from a study of blood T cell repertoires in COVID-19. Libraries were prepared by immunoSEQ multiplex PCR; TCRdb keeps only in-frame clonotypes and omits some of them. The table lists hundreds of thousands of clones, around 85% of them singletons. This CDR3 has 13 residues. Germline assignment: CDR1 SGHRS and CDR2 YFSETQ. V was clipped by 3 bases and J by 11 bases; unmatched bases: 10. Material for sequencing was PBMCs or T cells enriched from blood (not recorded which). V is TRBV5-1 and J is TRBJ1-2; 7 bases align to TRBD1. This TCR came from an older woman who had recovered from COVID-19. The CDR3 spells CASSYPGQTHYTF. CDR3 in DNA: TGCGCCAGCAGCTACCCGGGACAGACTCATTACACCTTC.